The next 2 T cell receptor beta chains were all read from a single sample in a study of post-analysis software for immune sequencing data. Study results and limitations: There were five TRBV segments more frequent in patients than controls, and TRBV5-6, TRBV5-1 and TRBV20-1 were among them.

Unique molecular identifiers were carried by the TCR beta cDNA libraries. TCRdb reprocessed the PCR reads with MiXCR, giving one entry per CDR3 protein. In the table there are approximately 690,000 distinct CDR3 sequences, 55% to 60% of which are singletons. These TCRs' antigens remain unknown. Sequencing used blood. Source of these receptors: a girl aged 2-9 years with multiple sclerosis.

The chain is built from TRBV28 and TRBJ1-1, with 8 bases aligning to TRBD1. CDR1 and CDR2 from the germline V gene are MDHEN and SYDVKM. There are 14 residues in the CDR3. Germline trimming cut 6 bases from V and 5 bases from J; bases unmatched to any gene: 8. Here the CDR3 reads CASRGAYRGTEAFF. CDR3 DNA sequence: TGTGCCAGCAGGGGGGCTTACAGGGGGACTGAAGCTTTCTTT. The complete variable domain, with remaining parts taken from reference TRBV28 and TRBJ1-1, reads DVKVTQSSRYLVKRTGEKVFLECVQDMDHENMFWYRQDPGLGLRLIYFSYDVKMKEKGDIPEGYSVSREKKERFSLILESASTNQTSMYLCASRGAYRGTEAFFGQGTRLTVV.

This chain uses TRBV6-1 with TRBJ2-7, with 12 bases lining up with TRBD2. The CDR3 extends over 16 amino acids. V was pared by 4 bases and J by 3 bases, with 7 bases of the junction left unmatched. CDR1 MNHNS and CDR2 SASEGT come from the germline V gene. The CDR3 sequence is CASSGTTSGSFYEQYF. As DNA, the CDR3 is TGTGCCAGCAGTGGGACGACTAGCGGGAGTTTCTACGAGCAGTACTTC.